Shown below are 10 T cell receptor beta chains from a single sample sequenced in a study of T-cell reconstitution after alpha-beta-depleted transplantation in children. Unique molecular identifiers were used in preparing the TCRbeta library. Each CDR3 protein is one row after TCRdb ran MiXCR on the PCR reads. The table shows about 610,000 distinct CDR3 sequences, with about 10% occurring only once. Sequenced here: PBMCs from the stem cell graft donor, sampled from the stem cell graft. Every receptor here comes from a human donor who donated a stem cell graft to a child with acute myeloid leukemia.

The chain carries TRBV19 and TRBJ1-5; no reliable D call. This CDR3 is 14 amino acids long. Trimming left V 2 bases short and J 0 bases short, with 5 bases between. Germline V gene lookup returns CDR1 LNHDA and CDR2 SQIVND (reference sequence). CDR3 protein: CASSIQNSNQPQHF. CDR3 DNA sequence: TGTGCCAGTAGTATACAAAATAGCAATCAGCCCCAGCATTTT. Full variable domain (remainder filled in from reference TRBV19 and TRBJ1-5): DGGITQSPKYLFRKEGQNVTLSCEQNLNHDAMYWYRQDPGQGLRLIYYSQIVNDFQKGDIAEGYSVSREKKESFPLTVTSAQKNPTAFYLCASSIQNSNQPQHFGDGTRLSIL.

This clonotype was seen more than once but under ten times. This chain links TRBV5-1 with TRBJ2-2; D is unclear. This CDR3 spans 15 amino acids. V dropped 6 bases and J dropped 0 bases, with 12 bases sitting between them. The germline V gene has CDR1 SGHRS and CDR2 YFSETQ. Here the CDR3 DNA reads TGCGCCAGCAAGGAGCGACCTGCGAACACCGGGGAGCTGTTTTTT. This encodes CASKERPANTGELFF.

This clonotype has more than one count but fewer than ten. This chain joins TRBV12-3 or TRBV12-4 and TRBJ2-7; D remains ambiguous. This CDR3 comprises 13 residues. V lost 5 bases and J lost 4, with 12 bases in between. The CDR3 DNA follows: TGTGCCAGCAGTCAAGGATCCCGATACGAGCAGTACTTC. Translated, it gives CASSQGSRYEQYF.

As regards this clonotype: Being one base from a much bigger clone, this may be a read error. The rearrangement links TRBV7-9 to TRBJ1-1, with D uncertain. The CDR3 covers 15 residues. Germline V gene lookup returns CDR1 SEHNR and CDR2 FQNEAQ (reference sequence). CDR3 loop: CASSSRPPWATEAYF. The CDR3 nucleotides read TGTGCCAGCAGCTCGAGGCCACCCTGGGCCACTGAAGCTTACTTT.

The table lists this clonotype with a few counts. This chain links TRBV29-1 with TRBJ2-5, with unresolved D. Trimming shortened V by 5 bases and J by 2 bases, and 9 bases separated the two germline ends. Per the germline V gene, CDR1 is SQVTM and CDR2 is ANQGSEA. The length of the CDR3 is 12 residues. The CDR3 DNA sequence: TGCAGCGTTCTGGCGCTTCAAGAGACCCAGTACTTC. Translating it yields CSVLALQETQYF.

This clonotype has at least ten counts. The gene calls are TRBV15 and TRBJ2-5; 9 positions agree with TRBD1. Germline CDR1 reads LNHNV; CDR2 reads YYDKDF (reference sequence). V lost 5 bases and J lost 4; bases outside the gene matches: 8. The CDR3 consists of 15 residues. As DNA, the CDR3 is TGTGCCACCAGCCGAAGGACAGGGGCGGTAGAGACCCAGTACTTC. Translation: CATSRRTGAVETQYF.

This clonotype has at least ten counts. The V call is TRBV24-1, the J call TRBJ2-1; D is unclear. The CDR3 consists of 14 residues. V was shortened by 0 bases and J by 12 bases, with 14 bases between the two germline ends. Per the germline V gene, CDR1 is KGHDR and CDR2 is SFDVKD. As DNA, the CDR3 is TGTGCCACCAGTGATTTGCGGTCCCTACCGGGGCAGTTCTTC. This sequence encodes CATSDLRSLPGQFF.

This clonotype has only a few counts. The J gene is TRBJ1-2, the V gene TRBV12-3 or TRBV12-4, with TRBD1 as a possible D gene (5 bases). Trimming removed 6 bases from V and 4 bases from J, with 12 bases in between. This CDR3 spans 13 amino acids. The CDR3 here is CASRSGRGYGYTF. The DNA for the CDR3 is TGTGCCAGCAGGTCGGGGCGAGGCTATGGCTACACCTTC.

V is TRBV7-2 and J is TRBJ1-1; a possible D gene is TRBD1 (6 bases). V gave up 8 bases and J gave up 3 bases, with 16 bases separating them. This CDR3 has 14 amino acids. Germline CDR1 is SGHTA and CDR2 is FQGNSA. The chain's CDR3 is CASAGHPIYTEAFF. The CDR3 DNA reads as TGTGCCAGCGCGGGACATCCGATCTACACTGAAGCTTTCTTT.

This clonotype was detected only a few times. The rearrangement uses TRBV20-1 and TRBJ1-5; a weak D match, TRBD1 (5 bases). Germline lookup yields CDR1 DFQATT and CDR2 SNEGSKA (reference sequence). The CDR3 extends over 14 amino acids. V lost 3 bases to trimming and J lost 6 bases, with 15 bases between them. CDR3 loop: CSARDSGVGQPQHF. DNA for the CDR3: TGCAGTGCTAGGGACTCGGGGGTGGGTCAGCCCCAGCATTTT.